This T cell receptor (beta chain) stems from a study of cytomegalovirus exposure and HLA in healthy donors. The V and J ends lost 5 bases and 3 bases, in that order; junction bases with no gene match: 6. The CDR3 is made up of 17 amino acids. Germline-derived CDR1 and CDR2 are SGHTA and FQGNSA. Broader study findings: An Asian-associated ancestry cluster reportedly showed fewer N-insertions than the approximately 690-donor mean in a later analysis.

Primers for the PCR totalled 60 Vbeta and 13 Jbeta. Sequencing used immunoSEQ multiplex PCR; TCRdb keeps in-frame clones, though not all of them. The sample data list approximately 150,000 clones. Note on this clone: The target antigen is unknown.

Source material: PBMCs. This rearrangement joins TRBV7-2 to TRBJ2-1; 14 bases agree with TRBD2. The clonotype was recovered from a woman aged 40 to 50 in good health and CMV-seronegative. The CDR3 region is CTSSRPGTSGGYNEQFF. CDR3 DNA: TGTACCAGCAGCCGTCCCGGGACTAGCGGGGGCTACAATGAGCAGTTCTTC.